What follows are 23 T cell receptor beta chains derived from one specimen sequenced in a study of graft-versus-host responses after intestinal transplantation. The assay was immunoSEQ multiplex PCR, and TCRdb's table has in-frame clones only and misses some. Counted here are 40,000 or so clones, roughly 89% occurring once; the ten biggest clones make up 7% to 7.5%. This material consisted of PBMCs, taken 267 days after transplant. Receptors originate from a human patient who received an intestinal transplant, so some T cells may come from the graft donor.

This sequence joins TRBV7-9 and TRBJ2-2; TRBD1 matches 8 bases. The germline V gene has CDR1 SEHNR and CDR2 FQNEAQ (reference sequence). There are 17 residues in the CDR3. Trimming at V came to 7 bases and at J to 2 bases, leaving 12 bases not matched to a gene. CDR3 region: CASNPRDRGLNTGELFF. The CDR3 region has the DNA TGTGCCAGCAACCCCCGAGACAGGGGATTAAACACCGGGGAGCTGTTTTTT.

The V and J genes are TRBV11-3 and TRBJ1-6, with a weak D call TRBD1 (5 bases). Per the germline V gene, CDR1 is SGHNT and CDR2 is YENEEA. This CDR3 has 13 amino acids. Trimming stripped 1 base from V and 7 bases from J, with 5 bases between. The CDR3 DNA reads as TGTGCCAGCAGCTTAGGGGGCAATTCACCCCTCCACTTT. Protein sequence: CASSLGGNSPLHF.

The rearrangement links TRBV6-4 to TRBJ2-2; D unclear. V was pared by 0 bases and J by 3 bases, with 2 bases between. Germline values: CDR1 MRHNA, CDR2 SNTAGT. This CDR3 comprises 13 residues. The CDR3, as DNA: TGTGCCAGCAGTGACTCGGACACCGGGGAGCTGTTTTTT. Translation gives CASSDSDTGELFF.

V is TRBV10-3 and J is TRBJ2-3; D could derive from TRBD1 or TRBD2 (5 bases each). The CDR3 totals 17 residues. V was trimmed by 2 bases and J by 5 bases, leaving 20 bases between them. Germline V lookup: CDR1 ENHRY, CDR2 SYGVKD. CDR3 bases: TGTGCCATCAGTGAGCCAGGGCTCCCCGGGGCTGGAGATACGCAGTATTTT. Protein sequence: CAISEPGLPGAGDTQYF.

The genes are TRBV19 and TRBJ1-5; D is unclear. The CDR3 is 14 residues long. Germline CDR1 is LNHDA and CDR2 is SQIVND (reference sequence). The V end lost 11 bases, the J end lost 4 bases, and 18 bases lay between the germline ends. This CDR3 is CACDQPWLNQPQHF. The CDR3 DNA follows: TGTGCCTGTGACCAGCCCTGGCTTAATCAGCCCCAGCATTTT.

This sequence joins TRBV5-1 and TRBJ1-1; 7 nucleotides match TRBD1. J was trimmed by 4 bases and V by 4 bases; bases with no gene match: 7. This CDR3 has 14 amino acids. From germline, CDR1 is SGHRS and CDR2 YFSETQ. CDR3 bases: TGCGCCAGCAGCCCAGACAGGGTGGTCACTGAAGCTTTCTTT. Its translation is CASSPDRVVTEAFF.

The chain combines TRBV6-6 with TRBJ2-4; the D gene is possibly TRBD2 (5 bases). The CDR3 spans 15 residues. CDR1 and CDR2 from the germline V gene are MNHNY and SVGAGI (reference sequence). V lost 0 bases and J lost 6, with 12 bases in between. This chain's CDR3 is CASSYSVAGINIQYF. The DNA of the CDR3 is TGTGCCAGCAGTTACTCGGTGGCGGGCATAAACATTCAGTACTTC.

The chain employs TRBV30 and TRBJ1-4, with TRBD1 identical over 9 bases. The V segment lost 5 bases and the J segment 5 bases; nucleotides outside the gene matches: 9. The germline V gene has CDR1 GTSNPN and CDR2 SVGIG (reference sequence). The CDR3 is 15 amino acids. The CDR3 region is CAWGRPGTGNEKLFF. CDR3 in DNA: TGTGCCTGGGGGCGCCCCGGGACAGGGAATGAAAAACTGTTTTTT.

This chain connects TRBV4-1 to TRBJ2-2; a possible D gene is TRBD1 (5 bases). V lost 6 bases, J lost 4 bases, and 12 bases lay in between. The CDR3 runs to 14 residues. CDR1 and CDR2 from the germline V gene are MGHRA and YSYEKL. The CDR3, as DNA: TGCGCCAGCAGTCCCACAGGTTCCACCGGGGAGCTGTTTTTT. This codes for CASSPTGSTGELFF.

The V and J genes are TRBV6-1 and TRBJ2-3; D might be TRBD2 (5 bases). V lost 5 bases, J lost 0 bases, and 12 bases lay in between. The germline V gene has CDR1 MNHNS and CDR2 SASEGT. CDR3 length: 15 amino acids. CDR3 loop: CASSRLGLSTDTQYF. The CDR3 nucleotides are TGTGCCAGCAGTCGACTTGGACTTAGCACAGATACGCAGTATTTT.

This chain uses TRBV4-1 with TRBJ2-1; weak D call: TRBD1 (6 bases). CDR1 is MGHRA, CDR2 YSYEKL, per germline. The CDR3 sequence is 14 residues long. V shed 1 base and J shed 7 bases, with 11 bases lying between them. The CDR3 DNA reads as TGCGCCAGCAGCCAAGTAGGGGGATTGAATGAGCAGTTCTTC. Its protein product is CASSQVGGLNEQFF.

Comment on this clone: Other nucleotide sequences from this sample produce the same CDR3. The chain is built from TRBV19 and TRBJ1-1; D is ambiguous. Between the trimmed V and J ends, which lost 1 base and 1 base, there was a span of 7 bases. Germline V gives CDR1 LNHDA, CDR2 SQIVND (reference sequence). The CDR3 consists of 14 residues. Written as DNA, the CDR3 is TGTGCCAGTAGTATAGTAGTCGGGAACACTGAAGCTTTCTTT. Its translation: CASSIVVGNTEAFF.

The CDR3 sequence: CASTKGRFRAPGNTIYF. CDR3 DNA sequence: TGTGCCAGCACCAAAGGACGGTTCAGGGCCCCCGGAAACACCATATATTTT. The rearrangement joins TRBV7-3 to TRBJ1-3; TRBD1 is a possible D gene (5 bases). The CDR3 is 17 residues long. V lost 7 bases to trimming and J lost 4 bases, with 23 bases between them. Germline V gene sequence: CDR1 SGHTA, CDR2 FQGTGA.

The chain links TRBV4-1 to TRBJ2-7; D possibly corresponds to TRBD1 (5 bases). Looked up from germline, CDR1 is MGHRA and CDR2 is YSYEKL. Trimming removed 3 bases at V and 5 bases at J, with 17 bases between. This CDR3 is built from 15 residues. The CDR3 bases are TGCGCCAGCAGCCACCCCCCCCAGGGTGTTCACGAGCAGTACTTC. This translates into CASSHPPQGVHEQYF.

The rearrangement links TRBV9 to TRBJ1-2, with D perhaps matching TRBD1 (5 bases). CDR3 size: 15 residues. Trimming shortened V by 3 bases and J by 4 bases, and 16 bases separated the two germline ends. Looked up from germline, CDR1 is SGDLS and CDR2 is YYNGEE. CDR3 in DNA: TGTGCCAGCAGCGGACCTTCGGCAGGGAGCTATGGCTACACCTTC. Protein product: CASSGPSAGSYGYTF.

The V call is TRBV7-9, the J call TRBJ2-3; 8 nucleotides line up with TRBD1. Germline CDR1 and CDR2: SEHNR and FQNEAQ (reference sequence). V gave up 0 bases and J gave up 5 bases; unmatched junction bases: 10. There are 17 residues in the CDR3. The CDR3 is CASSLARGQGLVDTQYF. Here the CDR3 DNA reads TGTGCCAGCAGCTTAGCGAGAGGACAGGGTTTGGTAGATACGCAGTATTTT.

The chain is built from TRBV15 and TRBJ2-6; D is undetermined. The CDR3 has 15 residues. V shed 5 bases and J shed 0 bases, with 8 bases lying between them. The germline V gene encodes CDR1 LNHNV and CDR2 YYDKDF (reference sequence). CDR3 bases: TGTGCCACCAGCCGCCAGGTCTCTGGGGCCAACGTCCTGACTTTC. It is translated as CATSRQVSGANVLTF.

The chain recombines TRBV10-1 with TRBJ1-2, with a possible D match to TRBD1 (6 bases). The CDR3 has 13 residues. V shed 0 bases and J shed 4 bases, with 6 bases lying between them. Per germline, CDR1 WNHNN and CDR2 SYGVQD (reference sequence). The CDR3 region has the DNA TGCGCCAGCAGTGAGTCAGGGGGCTATGGCTACACCTTC. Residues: CASSESGGYGYTF.

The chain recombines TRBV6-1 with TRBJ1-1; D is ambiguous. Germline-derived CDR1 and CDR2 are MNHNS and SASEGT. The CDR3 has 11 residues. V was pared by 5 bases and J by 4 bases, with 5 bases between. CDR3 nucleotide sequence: TGTGCCAGCAGTTACGGCACTGAAGCTTTCTTT. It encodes CASSYGTEAFF.

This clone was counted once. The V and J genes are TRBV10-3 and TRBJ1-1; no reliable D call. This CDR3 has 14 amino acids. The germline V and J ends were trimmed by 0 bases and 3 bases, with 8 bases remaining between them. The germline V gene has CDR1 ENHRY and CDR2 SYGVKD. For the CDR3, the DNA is TGTGCCATCAGTGAGTCTGACGATGACACTGAAGCTTTCTTT. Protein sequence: CAISESDDDTEAFF.

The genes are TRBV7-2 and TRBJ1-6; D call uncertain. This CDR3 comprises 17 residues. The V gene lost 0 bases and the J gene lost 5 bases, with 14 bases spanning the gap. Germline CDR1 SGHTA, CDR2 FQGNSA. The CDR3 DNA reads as TGTGCCAGCAGCTTAGCCCCCGGGGAAGGGAATAATTCACCCCTCCACTTT. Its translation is CASSLAPGEGNNSPLHF.

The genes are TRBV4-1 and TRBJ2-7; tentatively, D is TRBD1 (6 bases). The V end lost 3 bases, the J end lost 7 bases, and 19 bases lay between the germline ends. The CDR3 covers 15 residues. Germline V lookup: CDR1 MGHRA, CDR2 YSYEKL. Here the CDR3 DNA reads TGCGCCAGCAGCCAGATTGGACAGAGACGCTTGGAGCAGTACTTC. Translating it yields CASSQIGQRRLEQYF.

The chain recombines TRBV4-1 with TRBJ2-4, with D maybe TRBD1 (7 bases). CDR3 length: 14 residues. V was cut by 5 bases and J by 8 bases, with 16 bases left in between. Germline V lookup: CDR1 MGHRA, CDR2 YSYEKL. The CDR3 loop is CASSSPQGEDIQYF. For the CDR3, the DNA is TGCGCCAGCAGCTCCCCCCAGGGGGAGGACATTCAGTACTTC.